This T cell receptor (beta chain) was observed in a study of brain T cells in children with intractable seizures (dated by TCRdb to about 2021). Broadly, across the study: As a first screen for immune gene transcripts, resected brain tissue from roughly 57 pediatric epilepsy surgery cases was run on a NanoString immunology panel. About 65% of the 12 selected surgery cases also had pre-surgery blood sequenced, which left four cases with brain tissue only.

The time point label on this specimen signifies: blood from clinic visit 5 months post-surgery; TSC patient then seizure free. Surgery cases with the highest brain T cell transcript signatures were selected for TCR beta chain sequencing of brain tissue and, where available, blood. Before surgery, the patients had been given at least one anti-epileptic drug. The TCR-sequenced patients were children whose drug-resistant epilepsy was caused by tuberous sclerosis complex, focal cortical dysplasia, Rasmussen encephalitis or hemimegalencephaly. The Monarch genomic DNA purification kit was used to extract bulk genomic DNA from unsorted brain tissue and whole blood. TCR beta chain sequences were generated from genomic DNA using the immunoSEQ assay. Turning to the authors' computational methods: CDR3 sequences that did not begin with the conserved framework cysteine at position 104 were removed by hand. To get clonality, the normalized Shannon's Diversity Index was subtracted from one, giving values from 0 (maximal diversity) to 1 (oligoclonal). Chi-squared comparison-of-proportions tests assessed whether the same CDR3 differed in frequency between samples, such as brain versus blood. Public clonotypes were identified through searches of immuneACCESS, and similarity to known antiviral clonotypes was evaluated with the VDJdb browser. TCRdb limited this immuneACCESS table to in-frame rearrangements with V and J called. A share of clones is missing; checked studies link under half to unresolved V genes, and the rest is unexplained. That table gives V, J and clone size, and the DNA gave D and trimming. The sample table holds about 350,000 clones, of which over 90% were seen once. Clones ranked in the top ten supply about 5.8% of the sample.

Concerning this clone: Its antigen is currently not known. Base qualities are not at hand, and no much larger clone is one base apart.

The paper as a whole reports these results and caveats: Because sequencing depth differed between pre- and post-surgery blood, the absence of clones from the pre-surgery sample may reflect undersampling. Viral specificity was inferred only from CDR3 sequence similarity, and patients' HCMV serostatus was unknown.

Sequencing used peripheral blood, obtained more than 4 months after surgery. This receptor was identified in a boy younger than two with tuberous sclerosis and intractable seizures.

The CDR3 region has the sequence CASSLYQESYEQYF. The bases read TGTGCCAGCAGCTTGTATCAGGAGAGCTACGAGCAGTACTTC. The rearrangement combines TRBV5-8 with TRBJ2-7; there is no confident call for the D gene. The CDR3 goes from the cysteine to the phenylalanine over 14 residues. Just the 42-base CDR3 DNA is kept, in frame starting at base 1. Reading the germline V gene gives CDR1 SGHTS and CDR2 YDEGEE. V gives up 1 base and J gives up 3 bases, and the segment between their germline ends measures 11 bases.